Here is one TCR beta chain with its context. The data are from a study of blood T cell repertoires in COVID-19. About the study: In each case, the material was cDNA or gDNA derived from T cells, B-cell-depleted T cells, or PBMCs.

The length of the CDR3 is 11 residues. Trimming took 5 bases from V and 5 from J, leaving 3 bases between them. Germline assignment: CDR1 SEHNR and CDR2 FQNEAQ (reference sequence). As originally analysed: Reference gene primers were amplified, and this amplification served to estimate nucleated cell counts. Data came from immunoSEQ multiplex PCR; TCRdb stores just in-frame clones and leaves some out. The V and J calls and clone size are taken from that table; D and trimming were inferred from the DNA. The sample records about 150,000 clones, about four fifths being singletons. The sequenced sample was peripheral blood. The V and J genes are TRBV7-9 and TRBJ1-4, with D hard to call. The origin of this receptor is a human donor with acute or convalescent COVID-19. The donor label of this sample is uncertain. CDR3 loop: CASSPNEKLFF. The CDR3 nucleotides read TGTGCCAGCAGCCCGAATGAAAAACTGTTTTTT.